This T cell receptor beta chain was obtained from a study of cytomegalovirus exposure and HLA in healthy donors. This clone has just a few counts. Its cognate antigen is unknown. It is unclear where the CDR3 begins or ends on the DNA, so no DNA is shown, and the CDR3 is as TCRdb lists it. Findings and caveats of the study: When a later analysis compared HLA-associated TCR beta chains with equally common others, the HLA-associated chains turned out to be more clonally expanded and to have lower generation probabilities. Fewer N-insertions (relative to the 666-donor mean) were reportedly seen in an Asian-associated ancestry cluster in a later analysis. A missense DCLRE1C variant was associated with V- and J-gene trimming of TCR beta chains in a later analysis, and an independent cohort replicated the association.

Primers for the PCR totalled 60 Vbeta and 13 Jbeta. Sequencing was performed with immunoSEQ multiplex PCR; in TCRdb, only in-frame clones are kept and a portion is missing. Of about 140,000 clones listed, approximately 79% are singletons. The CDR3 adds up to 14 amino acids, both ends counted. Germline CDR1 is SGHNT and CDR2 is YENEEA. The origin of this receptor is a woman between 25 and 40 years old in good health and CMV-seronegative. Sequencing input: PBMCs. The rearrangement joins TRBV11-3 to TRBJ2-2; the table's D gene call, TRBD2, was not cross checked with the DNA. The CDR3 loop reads CASSSSGGPGELFF.